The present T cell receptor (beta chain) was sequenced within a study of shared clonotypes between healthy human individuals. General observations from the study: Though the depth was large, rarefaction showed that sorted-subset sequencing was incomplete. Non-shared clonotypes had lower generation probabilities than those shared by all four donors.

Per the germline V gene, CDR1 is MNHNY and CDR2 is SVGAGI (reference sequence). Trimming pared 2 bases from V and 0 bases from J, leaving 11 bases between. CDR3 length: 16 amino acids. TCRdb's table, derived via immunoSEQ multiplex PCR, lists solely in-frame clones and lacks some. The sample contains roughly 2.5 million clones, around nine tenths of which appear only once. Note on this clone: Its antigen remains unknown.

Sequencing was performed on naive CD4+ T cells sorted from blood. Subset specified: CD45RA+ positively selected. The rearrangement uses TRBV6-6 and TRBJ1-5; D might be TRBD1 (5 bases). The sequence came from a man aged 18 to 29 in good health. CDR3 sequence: CASSYGSGGSNQPQHF. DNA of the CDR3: TGTGCCAGCAGTTACGGCTCCGGGGGTAGCAATCAGCCCCAGCATTTT.